What follows is one TCR beta chain and its context. Antigen: not known. Germline V CDR1 and CDR2: SGDLS, YYNGEE. Trimming took 0 bases from V and 5 from J, leaving 11 bases between them. The CDR3 is made up of 14 amino acids. This sample was taken from a study of shared clonotypes between healthy human individuals. Study information: The study enrolled a couple of women and a few men aged 18 to 49.

Study-wide findings and caveats: The generation probabilities recorded for non-shared clonotypes fell below those of clonotypes shared by all four donors.

Sequencing was performed with immunoSEQ multiplex PCR; in TCRdb, only in-frame clones are kept and a portion is missing. The sample contains about 1.1 million clones, about 80% of which appear only once. This sequence joins TRBV9 and TRBJ2-5; no definite D call. Sequencing was performed on memory CD4+ T cells from PBMCs. Subset: CD45RA-negative fraction. The clonotype originates from a young man in good health. Some clones in this sample may be carry-over from other donors' samples. CDR3 region: CASSVVDSYETQYF. The CDR3, as DNA: TGTGCCAGCAGCGTAGTCGATAGCTACGAGACCCAGTACTTC.